The present T cell receptor (beta chain) was sequenced within a study of T cell responses to AZD1222 COVID-19 vaccine. Trimming took 4 bases from V and 4 from J; bases not matched to a gene: 1. Per germline, CDR1 ENHRY and CDR2 SYGVKD. The CDR3 is 14 residues long. Produced via immunoSEQ multiplex PCR; TCRdb's table is partial and in-frame only. The data show 90,000 to 110,000 clones, approximately 90% seen once. Study results and caveats: White British people made up most donors, females outnumbered males, and clonal diversity was possibly underestimated.

To note about this clone: The antigen is not known.

The sample in question was peripheral blood, obtained on day 0 of AZD1222 vaccination. This sequence was found in an adult in good health. V is TRBV10-3 and J is TRBJ2-1, with 10 bases fitting TRBD2. CDR3 residues: CAISATSGYNEQFF. The CDR3 DNA follows: TGTGCCATCAGTGCGACTAGCGGGTACAATGAGCAGTTCTTC.